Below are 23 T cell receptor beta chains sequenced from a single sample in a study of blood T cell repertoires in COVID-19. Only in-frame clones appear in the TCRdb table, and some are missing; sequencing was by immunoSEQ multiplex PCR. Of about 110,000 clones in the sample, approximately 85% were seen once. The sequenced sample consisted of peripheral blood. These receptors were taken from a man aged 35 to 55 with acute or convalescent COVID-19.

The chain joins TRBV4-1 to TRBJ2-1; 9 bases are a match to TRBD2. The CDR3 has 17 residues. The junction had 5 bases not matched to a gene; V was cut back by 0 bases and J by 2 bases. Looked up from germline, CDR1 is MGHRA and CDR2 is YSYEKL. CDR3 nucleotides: TGCGCCAGCAGCCAAGAACGGCGGGGGGGCCCCTACAATGAGCAGTTCTTC. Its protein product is CASSQERRGGPYNEQFF.

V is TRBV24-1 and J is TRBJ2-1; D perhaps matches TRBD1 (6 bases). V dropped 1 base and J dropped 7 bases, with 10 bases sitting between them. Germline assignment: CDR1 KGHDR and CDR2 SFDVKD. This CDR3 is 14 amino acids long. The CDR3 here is CATSDFGDRNEQFF. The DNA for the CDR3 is TGTGCCACCAGTGATTTTGGCGACAGGAATGAGCAGTTCTTC.

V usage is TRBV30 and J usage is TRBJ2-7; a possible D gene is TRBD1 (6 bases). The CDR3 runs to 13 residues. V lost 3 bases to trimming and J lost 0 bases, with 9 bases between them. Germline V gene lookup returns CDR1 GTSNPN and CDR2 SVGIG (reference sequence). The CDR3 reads CAWRDSNSYEQYF. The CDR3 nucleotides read TGTGCCTGGAGGGACAGCAACTCCTACGAGCAGTACTTC.

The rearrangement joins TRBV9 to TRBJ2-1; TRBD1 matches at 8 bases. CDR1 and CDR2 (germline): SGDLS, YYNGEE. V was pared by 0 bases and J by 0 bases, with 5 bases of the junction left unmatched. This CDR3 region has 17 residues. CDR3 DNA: TGTGCCAGCAGCGTAGGAGTGGGACAGGACTCCTACAATGAGCAGTTCTTC. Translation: CASSVGVGQDSYNEQFF. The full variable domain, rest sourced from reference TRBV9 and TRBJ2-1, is DSGVTQTPKHLITATGQRVTLRCSPRSGDLSVYWYQQSLDQGLQFLIQYYNGEERAKGNILERFSAQQFPDLHSELNLSSLELGDSALYFCASSVGVGQDSYNEQFFGPGTRLTVL.

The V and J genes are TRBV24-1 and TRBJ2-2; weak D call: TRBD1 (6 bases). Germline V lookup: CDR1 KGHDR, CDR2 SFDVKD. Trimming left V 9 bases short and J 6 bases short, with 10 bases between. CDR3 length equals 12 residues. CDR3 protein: CATQGSAGELFF. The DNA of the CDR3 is TGTGCCACCCAGGGGTCCGCCGGGGAGCTGTTTTTT.

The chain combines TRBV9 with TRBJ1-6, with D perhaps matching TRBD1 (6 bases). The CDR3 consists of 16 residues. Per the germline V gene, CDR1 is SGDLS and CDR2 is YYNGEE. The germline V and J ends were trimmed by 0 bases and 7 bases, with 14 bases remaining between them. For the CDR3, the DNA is TGTGCCAGCAGCGTAGGTAGGGGACATAGAAATTCACCCCTCCACTTT. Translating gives CASSVGRGHRNSPLHF.

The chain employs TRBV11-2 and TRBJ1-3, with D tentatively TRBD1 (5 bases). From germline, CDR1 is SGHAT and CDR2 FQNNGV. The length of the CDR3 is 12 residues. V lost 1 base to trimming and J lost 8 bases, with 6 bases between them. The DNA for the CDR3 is TGTGCCAGCAGCTTAGGGGGGGACACCATATATTTT. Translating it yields CASSLGGDTIYF.

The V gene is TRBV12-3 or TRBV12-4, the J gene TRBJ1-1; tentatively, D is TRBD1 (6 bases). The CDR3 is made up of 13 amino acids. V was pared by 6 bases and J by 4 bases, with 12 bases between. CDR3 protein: CASRGGTPTEAFF. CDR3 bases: TGTGCCAGCAGGGGGGGGACACCCACTGAAGCTTTCTTT.

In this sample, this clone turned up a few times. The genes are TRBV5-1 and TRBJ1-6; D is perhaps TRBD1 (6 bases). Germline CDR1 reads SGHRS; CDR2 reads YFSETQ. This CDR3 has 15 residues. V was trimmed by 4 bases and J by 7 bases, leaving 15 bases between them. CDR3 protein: CASSPQGQGNSPLHF. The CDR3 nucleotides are TGCGCCAGCAGCCCGCAGGGACAAGGGAATTCACCCCTCCACTTT.

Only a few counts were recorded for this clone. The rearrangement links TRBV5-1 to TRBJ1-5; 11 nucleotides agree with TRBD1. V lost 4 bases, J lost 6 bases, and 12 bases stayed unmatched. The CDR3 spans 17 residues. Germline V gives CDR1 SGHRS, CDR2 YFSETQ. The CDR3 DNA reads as TGCGCCAGCAGCCGTGATGGGACAGGGGGAGGTAGTCAGCCCCAGCATTTT. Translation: CASSRDGTGGGSQPQHF.

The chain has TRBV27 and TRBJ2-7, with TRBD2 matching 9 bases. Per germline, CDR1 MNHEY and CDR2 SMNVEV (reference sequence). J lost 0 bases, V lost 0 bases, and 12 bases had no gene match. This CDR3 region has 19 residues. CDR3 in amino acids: CASSLSAWGLAGNSYEQYF. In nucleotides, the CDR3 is TGTGCCAGCAGTTTATCGGCGTGGGGGCTAGCGGGGAACTCCTACGAGCAGTACTTC.

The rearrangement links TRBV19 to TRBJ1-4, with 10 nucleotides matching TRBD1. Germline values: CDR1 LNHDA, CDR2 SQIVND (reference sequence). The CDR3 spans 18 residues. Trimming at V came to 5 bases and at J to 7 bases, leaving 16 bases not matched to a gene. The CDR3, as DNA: TGTGCCAGTAGTGCCCGGACAGGGGGTTATGCTGAGGGTGAAAAACTGTTTTTT. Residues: CASSARTGGYAEGEKLFF. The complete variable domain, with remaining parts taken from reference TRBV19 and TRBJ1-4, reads DGGITQSPKYLFRKEGQNVTLSCEQNLNHDAMYWYRQDPGQGLRLIYYSQIVNDFQKGDIAEGYSVSREKKESFPLTVTSAQKNPTAFYLCASSARTGGYAEGEKLFFGSGTQLSVL.

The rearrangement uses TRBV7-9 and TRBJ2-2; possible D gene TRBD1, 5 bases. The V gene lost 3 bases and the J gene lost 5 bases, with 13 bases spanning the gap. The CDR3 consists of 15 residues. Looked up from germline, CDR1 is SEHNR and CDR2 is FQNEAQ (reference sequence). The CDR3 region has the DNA TGTGCCAGCAGCTTTAACAGGAATTCGACCGGGGAGCTGTTTTTT. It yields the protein CASSFNRNSTGELFF.

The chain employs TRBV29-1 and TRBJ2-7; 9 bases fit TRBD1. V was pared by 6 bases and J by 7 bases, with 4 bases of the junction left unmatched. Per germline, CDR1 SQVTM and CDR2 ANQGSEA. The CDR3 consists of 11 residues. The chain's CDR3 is CSVDRGGEQYF. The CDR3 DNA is TGCAGCGTGGACAGGGGAGGAGAGCAGTACTTC.

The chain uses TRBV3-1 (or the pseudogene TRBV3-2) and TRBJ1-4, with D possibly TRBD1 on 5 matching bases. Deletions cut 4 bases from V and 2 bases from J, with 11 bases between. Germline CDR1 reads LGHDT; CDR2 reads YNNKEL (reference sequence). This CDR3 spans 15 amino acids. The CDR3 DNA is TGTGCCAGCAGCCTATTGACAGACACTAATGAAAAACTGTTTTTT. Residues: CASSLLTDTNEKLFF.

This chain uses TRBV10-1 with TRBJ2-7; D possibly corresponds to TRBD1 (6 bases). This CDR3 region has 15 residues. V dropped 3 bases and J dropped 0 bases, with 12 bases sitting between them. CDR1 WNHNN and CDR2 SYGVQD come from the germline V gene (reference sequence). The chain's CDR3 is CASSDFRGSSYEQYF. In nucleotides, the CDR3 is TGCGCCAGCAGTGACTTCAGGGGAAGCTCCTACGAGCAGTACTTC.

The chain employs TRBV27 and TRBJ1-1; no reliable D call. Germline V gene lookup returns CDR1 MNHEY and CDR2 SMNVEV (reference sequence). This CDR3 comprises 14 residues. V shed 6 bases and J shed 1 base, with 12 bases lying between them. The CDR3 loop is CASRTGMSNTEAFF. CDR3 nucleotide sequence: TGTGCCAGCAGGACCGGGATGTCGAACACTGAAGCTTTCTTT.

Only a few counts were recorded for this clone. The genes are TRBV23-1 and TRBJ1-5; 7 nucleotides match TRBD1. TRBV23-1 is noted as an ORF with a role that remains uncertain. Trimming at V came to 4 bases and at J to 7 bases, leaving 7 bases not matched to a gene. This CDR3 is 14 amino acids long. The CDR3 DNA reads TGCGCCAGCAGTCCAAGACAGGGCTGGCAGCCCCAGCATTTT. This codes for CASSPRQGWQPQHF.

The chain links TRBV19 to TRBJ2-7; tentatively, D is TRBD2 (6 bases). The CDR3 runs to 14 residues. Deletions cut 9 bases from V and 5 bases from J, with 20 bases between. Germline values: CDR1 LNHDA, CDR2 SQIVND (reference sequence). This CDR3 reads CASSSVGGANEQYF. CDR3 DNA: TGTGCCAGCTCATCGGTGGGCGGGGCCAACGAGCAGTACTTC.

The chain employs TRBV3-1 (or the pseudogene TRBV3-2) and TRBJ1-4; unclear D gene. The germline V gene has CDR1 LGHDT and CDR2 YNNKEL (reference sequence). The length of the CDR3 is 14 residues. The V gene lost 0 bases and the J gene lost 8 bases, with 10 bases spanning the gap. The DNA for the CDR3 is TGTGCCAGCAGCCAAGATCCTCGGGGAGAAAAACTGTTTTTT. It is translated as CASSQDPRGEKLFF.

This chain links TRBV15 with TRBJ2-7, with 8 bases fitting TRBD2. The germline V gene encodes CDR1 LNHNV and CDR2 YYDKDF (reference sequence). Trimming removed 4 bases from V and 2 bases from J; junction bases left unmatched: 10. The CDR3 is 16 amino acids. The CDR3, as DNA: TGTGCCACCAGCAACCCCCAGGCGGGGGGACCCTACGAGCAGTACTTC. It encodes CATSNPQAGGPYEQYF.

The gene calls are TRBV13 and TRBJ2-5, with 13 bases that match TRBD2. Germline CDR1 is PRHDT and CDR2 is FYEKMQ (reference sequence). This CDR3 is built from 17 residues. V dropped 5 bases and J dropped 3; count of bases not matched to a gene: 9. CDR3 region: CASSPPRLAGGKETQYF. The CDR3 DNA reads TGTGCCAGCAGCCCTCCCCGACTAGCGGGAGGTAAAGAGACCCAGTACTTC.

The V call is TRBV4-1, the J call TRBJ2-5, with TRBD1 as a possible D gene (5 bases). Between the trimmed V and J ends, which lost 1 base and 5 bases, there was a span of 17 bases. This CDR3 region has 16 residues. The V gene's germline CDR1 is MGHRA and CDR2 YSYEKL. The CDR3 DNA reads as TGCGCCAGCAGCCAAGTCAACTCACAGGCCGAGGAGACCCAGTACTTC. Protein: CASSQVNSQAEETQYF.